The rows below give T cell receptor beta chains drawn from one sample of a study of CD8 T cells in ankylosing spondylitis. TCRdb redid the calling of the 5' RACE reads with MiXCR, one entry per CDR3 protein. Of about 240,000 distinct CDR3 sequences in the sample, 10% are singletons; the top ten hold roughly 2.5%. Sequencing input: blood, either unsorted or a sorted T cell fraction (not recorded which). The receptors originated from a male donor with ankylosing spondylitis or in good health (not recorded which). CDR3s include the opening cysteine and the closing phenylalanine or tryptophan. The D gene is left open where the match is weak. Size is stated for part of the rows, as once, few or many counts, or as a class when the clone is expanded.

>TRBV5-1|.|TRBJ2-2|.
TGCGCCAGCAGCTTGTTAACAGCTATCACCGGGGAGCTGTTTTTT
CASSLLTAITGELFF
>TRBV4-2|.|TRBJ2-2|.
TGTGCCAGCAGCCAAGGAAACACCGGGGAGCTGTTTTTT
CASSQGNTGELFF
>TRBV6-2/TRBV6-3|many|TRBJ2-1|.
TGTGCCGTCTCAAGCTCCTACAATGAGCAGTTCTTC
CAVSSSYNEQFF
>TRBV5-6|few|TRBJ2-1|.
TGTGCCAGCAGCTTGGGCGGTGGGGGGTCCTACAATGAGCAGTTCTTC
CASSLGGGGSYNEQFF
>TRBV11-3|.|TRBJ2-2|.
TGTGCCAGCAGCCTTTCCCACTCCTACGGGGAGCTGTTTTTT
CASSLSHSYGELFF
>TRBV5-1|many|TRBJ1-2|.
TGCGCCAGCAGCAACACCGGACTGAGCGTGAAAGTCTATGGCTACACCTTC
CASSNTGLSVKVYGYTF
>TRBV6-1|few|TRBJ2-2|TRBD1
TGTGCCAGCAGTGATGGGACAGGCGACACCGGGGAGCTGTTTTTT
CASSDGTGDTGELFF
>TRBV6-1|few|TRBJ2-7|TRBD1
TGTGCCAGCAGCAGTCCGGGACAGGGATGGTTCGAGCAGTACTTC
CASSSPGQGWFEQYF
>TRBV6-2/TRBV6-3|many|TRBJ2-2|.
TGTGCCAGCAGTTACTTAAGGGACCCCGGGGAGCTGTTTTTT
CASSYLRDPGELFF
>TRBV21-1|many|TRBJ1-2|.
TGTGCCAGCAGCAAAGTTCACGGAGGGGGCCGGAACTATGGCTACACCTTC
CASSKVHGGGRNYGYTF
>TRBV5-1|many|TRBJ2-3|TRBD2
TGCGCCAGCCTACAAGGGACTAGCGGACCCACAGATACGCAGTATTTT
CASLQGTSGPTDTQYF
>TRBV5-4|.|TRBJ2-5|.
TGTGCCAGCCGCACAGGGAGGCAAGAGACCCAGTACTTC
CASRTGRQETQYF
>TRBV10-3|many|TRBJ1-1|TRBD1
TGTGCCATCAGCAAGGGGGCAAACACTGAAGCTTTCTTT
CAISKGANTEAFF
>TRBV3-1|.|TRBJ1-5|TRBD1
TGTGCCAGCAGCCAGGGACAGCCAGGCAATCAGCCCCAGCATTTT
CASSQGQPGNQPQHF
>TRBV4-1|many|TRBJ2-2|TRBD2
TGCGCCAGCAGCCAAGATGCACTAGCGGCGAGCCCCCACACCGGGGAGCTGTTTTTT
CASSQDALAASPHTGELFF
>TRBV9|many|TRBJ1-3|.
TGTGCCAGCAGCCCCCGCGGGCGGAGTACCTCTGGAAACACCATATATTTT
CASSPRGRSTSGNTIYF
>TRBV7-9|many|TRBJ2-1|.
TGTGCCAGCAGCCCTCGAACGGGACTTTACAATGAGCAGTTCTTC
CASSPRTGLYNEQFF
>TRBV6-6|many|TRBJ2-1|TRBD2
TGTGCCAGCAGCCTCCCGAAGGCTAGCGGCGACCAGAGCTCCTACAATGAGCAGTTCTTC
CASSLPKASGDQSSYNEQFF
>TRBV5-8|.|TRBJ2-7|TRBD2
TGTGCCAGCAGCACCCTAGCGGGAGGCTCCTACGAGCAGTACTTC
CASSTLAGGSYEQYF
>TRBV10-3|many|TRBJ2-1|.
TGTGCCATCAGTGGAGTTGCGGGGGCCCCCAATGAGCAGTTCTTC
CAISGVAGAPNEQFF
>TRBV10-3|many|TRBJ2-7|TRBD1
TGTGCCATCAGTGCCCCCAGGGGACAGGCCTACGAGCAGTACTTC
CAISAPRGQAYEQYF
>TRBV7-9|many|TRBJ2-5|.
TGTGCCAGCAGCTTCCGGGCCCCCAAAGAGACCCAGTACTTC
CASSFRAPKETQYF
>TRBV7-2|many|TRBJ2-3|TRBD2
TGTGCCAGCAGCCCAGGAGGGAGGGCCTTAGATACGCAGTATTTT
CASSPGGRALDTQYF
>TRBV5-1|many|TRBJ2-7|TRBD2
TGCGCCAGCAGCCAATCAGCGGGGGGCTCCTACGAGCAGTACTTC
CASSQSAGGSYEQYF
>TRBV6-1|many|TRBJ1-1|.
TGTGCCAGCACCCTACCGGCGCAACTAAACACTGAAGCTTTCTTT
CASTLPAQLNTEAFF
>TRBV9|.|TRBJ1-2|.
TGTGCCAGCTCCCTTCGTGGTGTTTCCCGAGACTACACCTTC
CASSLRGVSRDYTF